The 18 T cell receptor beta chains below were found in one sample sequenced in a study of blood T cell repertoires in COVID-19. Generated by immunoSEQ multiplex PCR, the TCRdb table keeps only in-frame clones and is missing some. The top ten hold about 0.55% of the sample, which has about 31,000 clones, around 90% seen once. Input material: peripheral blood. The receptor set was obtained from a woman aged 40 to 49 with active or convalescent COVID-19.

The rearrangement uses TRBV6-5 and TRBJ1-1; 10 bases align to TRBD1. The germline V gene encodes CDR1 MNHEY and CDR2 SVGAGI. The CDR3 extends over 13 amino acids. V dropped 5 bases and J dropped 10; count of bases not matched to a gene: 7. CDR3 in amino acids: CASSLGDRGSAFF. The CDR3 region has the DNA TGTGCCAGCAGTCTGGGGGACAGGGGATCAGCTTTCTTT.

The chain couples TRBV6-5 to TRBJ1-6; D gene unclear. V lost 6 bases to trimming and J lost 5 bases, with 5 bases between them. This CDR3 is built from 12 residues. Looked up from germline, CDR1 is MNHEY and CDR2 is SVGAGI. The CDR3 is CASRIDNSPLHF. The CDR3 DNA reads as TGTGCCAGCAGAATCGATAATTCACCCCTCCACTTT.

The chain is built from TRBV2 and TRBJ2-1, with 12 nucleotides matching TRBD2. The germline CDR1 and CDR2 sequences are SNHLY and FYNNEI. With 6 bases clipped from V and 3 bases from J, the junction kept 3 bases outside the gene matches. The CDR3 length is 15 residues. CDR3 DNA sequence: TGTGCCAGCAGAGGGACTAGCGGGTTCTACAATGAGCAGTTCTTC. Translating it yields CASRGTSGFYNEQFF.

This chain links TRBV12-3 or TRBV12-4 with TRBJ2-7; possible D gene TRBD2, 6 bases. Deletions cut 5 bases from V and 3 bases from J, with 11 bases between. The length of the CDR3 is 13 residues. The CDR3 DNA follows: TGTGCCAGCAGTACCGGGACTGTCTACGAGCAGTACTTC. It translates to CASSTGTVYEQYF.

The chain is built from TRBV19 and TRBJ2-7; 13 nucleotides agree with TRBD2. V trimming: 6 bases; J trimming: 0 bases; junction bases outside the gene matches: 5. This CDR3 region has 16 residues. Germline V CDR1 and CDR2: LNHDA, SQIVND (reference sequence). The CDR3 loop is CASSLTSGGYSYEQYF. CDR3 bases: TGTGCCAGTAGCCTGACTAGCGGGGGGTACTCCTACGAGCAGTACTTC.

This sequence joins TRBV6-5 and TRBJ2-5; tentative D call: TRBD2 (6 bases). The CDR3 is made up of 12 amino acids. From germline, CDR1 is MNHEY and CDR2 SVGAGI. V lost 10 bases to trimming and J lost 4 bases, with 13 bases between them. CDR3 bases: TGTGCCACCAAACGGGGGTCAGAGACCCAGTACTTC. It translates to CATKRGSETQYF.

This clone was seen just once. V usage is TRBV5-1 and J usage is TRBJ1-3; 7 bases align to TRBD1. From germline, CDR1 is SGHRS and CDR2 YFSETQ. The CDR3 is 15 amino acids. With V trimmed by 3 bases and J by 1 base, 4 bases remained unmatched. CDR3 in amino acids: CASSSSGQSGNTIYF. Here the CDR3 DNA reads TGCGCCAGCAGCTCGTCGGGACAGTCTGGAAACACCATATATTTT.

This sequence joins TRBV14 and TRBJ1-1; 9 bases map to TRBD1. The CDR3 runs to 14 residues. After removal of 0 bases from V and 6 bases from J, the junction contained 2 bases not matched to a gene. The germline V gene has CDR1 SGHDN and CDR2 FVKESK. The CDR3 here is CASSQEGQGAEAFF. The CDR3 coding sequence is TGTGCCAGCAGCCAAGAGGGACAGGGCGCTGAAGCTTTCTTT.

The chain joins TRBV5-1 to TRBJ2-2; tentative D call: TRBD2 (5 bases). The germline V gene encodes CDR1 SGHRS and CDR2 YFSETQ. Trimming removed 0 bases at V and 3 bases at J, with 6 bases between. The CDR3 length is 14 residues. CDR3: CASSLAGDTGELFF. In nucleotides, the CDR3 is TGCGCCAGCAGCTTGGCCGGGGACACCGGGGAGCTGTTTTTT.

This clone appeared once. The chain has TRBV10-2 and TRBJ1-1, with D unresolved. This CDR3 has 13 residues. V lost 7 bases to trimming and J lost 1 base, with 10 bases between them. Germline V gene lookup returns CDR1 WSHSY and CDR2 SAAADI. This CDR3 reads CASTPISNTEAFF. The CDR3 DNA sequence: TGCGCCAGCACCCCTATCTCGAACACTGAAGCTTTCTTT.

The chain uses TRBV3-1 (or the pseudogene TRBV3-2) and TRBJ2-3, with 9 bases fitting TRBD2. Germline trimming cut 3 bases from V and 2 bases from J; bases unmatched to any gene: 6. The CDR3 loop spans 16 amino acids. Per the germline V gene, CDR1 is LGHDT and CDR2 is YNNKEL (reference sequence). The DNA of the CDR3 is TGTGCCAGCAGCCACATAGCGGGAGCGGACACAGATACGCAGTATTTT. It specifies CASSHIAGADTDTQYF.

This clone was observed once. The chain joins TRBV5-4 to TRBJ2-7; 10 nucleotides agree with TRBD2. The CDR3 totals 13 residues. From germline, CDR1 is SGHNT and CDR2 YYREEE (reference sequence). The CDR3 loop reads CAGEREGSYEQYF. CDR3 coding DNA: TGTGCTGGGGAGCGGGAGGGCTCGTACGAGCAGTACTTC.

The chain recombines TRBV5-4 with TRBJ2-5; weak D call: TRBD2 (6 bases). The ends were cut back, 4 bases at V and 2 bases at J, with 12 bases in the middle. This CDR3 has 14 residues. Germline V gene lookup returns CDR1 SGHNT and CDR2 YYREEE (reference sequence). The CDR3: CASSRGNPQETQYF. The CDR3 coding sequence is TGTGCCAGCAGCCGGGGGAATCCACAAGAGACCCAGTACTTC.

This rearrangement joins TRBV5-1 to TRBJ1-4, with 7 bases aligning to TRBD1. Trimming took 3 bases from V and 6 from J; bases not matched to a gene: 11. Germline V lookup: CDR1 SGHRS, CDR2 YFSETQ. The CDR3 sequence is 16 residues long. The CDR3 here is CASSSSRDRGDEKLFF. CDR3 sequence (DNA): TGCGCCAGCAGCTCCTCCCGGGACAGAGGGGATGAAAAACTGTTTTTT.

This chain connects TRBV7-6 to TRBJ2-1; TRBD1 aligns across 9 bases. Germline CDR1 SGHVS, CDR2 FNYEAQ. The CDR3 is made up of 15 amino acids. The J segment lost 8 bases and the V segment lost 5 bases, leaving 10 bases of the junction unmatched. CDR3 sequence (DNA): TGTGCCAGCAGCATTTTGGACAGGGGTCTTGATGAGCAGTTCTTC. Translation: CASSILDRGLDEQFF.

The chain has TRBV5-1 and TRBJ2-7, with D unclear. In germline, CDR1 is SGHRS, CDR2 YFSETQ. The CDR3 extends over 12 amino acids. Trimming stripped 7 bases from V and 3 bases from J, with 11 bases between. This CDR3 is CASSPPSYEQYF. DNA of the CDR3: TGCGCCAGCTCCCCTCCGAGCTACGAGCAGTACTTC. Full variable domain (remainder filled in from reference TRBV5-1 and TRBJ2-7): KAGVTQTPRYLIKTRGQQVTLSCSPISGHRSVSWYQQTPGQGLQFLFEYFSETQRNKGNFPGRFSGRQFSNSRSEMNVSTLELGDSALYLCASSPPSYEQYFGPGTRLTVT.

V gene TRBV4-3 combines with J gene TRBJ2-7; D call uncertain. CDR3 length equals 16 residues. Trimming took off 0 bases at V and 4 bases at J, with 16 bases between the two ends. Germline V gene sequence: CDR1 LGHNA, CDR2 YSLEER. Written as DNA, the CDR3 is TGCGCCAGCAGCCAAGATCCCGCCGGCGGCCCATACGAGCAGTACTTC. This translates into CASSQDPAGGPYEQYF.

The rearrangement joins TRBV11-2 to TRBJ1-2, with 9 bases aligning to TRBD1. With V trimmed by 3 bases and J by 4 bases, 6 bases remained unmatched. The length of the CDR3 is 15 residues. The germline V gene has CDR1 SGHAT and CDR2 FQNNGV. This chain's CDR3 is CASSLTGQGFYGYTF. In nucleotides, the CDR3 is TGTGCCAGCAGCTTGACGGGACAGGGATTCTATGGCTACACCTTC.